Sequencing of this T cell receptor (beta chain) was carried out in a study of identifying expanded T cells in peripheral blood. The study, taken as a whole, reports: Differentially abundant clones: around 1.2 between replicates, roughly 16 at 2 to 3 weeks, approximately 19 at four.

A remark on this clone: Its antigen is currently unknown.

TCRdb's table, derived via immunoSEQ multiplex PCR, lists solely in-frame clones and lacks some. The table has 90,000 to 110,000 clones, about 88% seen once. Healthy donors had no documented immune events, such as infections, while sampled. Material for sequencing was blood. This receptor was identified in a person aged 18-70 years in good health.

The CDR3 region has the DNA TGTGCCAGCAGCTTAGATCTTTGGAGAGATACGCAGTATTTT. Amino acid sequence: CASSLDLWRDTQYF. The J gene is TRBJ2-3, the V gene TRBV11-2; D is unresolved. CDR1 is SGHAT, CDR2 FQNNGV, per germline. V lost 0 bases and J lost 5, with 9 bases in between. The length of the CDR3 is 14 residues.